This T cell receptor beta chain is from a study of control samples from healthy donors and cancer patients. Sequencing was performed with immunoSEQ multiplex PCR; in TCRdb, only in-frame clones are kept and a portion is missing. The sample has about 150,000 clones, approximately 93% seen once. This CDR3 has 17 residues. Trimming at V came to 1 base and at J to 0 bases, leaving 7 bases not matched to a gene. Germline V gives CDR1 SGHTS, CDR2 YDEGEE. The source is a man aged 18 to 29 in good health. The sequencing input was blood. This chain joins TRBV5-8 and TRBJ2-1, with 7 bases fitting TRBD2. In DNA form, the CDR3 reads TGTGCCAGCAGCTTGCCCCTACTAGCGATCTCCTACAATGAGCAGTTCTTC. It encodes CASSLPLLAISYNEQFF.